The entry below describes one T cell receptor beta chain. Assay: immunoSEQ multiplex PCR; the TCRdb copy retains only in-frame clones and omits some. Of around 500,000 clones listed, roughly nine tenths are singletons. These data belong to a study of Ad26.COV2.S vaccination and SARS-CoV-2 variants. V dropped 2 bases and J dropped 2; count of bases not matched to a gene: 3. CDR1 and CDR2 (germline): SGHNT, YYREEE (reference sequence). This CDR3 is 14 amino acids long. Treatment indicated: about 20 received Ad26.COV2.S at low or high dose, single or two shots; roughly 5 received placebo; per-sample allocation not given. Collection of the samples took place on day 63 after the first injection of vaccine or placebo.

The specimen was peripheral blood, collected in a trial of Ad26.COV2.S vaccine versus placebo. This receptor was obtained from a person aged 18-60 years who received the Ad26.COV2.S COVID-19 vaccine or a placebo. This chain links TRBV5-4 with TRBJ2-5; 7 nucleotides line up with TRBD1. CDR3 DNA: TGTGCCAGCAGCTTAGGGGGCAGGCAAGAGACCCAGTACTTC. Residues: CASSLGGRQETQYF.